Following are 25 T cell receptor beta chains from one sample sequenced in a study of cytomegalovirus exposure and HLA in healthy donors. Profiling relied on immunoSEQ multiplex PCR, and the TCRdb table lists in-frame clones only, not all of them. The table lists about 110,000 clones, approximately 90% of them singletons. Sequencing used PBMCs. The receptors were sampled from a woman younger than 30 in good health and CMV-seronegative.

This rearrangement joins TRBV10-1 to TRBJ1-3; D not certain. Germline CDR1 is WNHNN and CDR2 is SYGVQD (reference sequence). This CDR3 has 13 residues. The V end lost 9 bases, the J end lost 0 bases, and 9 bases lay between the germline ends. CDR3 sequence (DNA): TGCGCCAGGCCCGCCAGCTCTGGAAACACCATATATTTT. This codes for CARPASSGNTIYF.

The rearrangement joins TRBV30 to TRBJ2-1; 12 positions match TRBD2. This CDR3 spans 15 amino acids. CDR1 and CDR2 from the germline V gene are GTSNPN and SVGIG (reference sequence). Trimming at V came to 3 bases and at J to 8 bases, leaving 8 bases not matched to a gene. CDR3 loop: CAWRGPSGRAYEQFF. In DNA form, the CDR3 reads TGTGCCTGGAGGGGCCCTAGCGGGAGGGCCTATGAGCAGTTCTTC.

The chain recombines TRBV19 with TRBJ2-4; D is perhaps TRBD1 (5 bases). Trimming removed 7 bases at V and 1 base at J, with 14 bases between. Germline V gene lookup returns CDR1 LNHDA and CDR2 SQIVND (reference sequence). This CDR3 spans 15 amino acids. In DNA, the CDR3 is TGTGCCAGTACCCTGGGTCCAGGGGCCAAAAACATTCAGTACTTC. Its translation is CASTLGPGAKNIQYF.

In nucleotides, the CDR3 is TGTGCCAGCACCGTGGGGGGACAGGGGGTTACCGTCTACGATTGGCAGTACTTC. This translates into CASTVGGQGVTVYDWQYF. The chain joins TRBV28 to TRBJ2-7; 11 bases are shared with TRBD1. The CDR3 runs 18 residues. V lost 7 bases to trimming and J lost 9 bases; unmatched junction nucleotides: 23. The germline V gene encodes CDR1 MDHEN and CDR2 SYDVKM.

This chain uses TRBV19 with TRBJ2-7; 9 bases fit TRBD2. Per the germline V gene, CDR1 is LNHDA and CDR2 is SQIVND (reference sequence). The J segment lost 6 bases and the V segment lost 4 bases, leaving 7 bases of the junction unmatched. The length of the CDR3 is 14 residues. This CDR3 is CASSTTSGRVEQYF. Written as DNA, the CDR3 is TGTGCCAGTAGTACGACTAGCGGACGGGTCGAGCAGTACTTC.

The chain employs TRBV6-6 and TRBJ1-3; 7 bases agree with TRBD1. CDR1 is MNHNY and CDR2 is SVGAGI in the germline V gene (reference sequence). V gave up 4 bases and J gave up 1 base; unmatched junction bases: 7. The CDR3 covers 16 residues. The CDR3 reads CASSSLRGVSGNTIYF. The CDR3 DNA follows: TGTGCCAGCAGTTCCCTCAGGGGGGTATCTGGAAACACCATATATTTT.

V and J are TRBV2 and TRBJ2-5; TRBD1 matches at 7 bases. The V gene's germline CDR1 is SNHLY and CDR2 FYNNEI. The CDR3 totals 14 residues. V was pared by 0 bases and J by 4 bases, with 2 bases of the junction left unmatched. The CDR3 here is CASSEADRRETQYF. The CDR3 DNA is TGTGCCAGCAGTGAAGCGGACAGGCGAGAGACCCAGTACTTC.

The J gene is TRBJ1-4, the V gene TRBV14; the match to TRBD1 covers 8 bases. J was trimmed by 0 bases and V by 5 bases; bases with no gene match: 8. The CDR3 consists of 17 residues. CDR1 is SGHDN, CDR2 FVKESK, per germline. The CDR3 DNA is TGTGCCAGCAGCACAAGACAGGGGTCTGCAACTAATGAAAAACTGTTTTTT. It is translated as CASSTRQGSATNEKLFF.

This clone was observed a single time. The chain carries TRBV5-5 and TRBJ1-2, with no clear D. V was trimmed by 4 bases and J by 4 bases, leaving 14 bases between them. This CDR3 region has 14 residues. Per germline, CDR1 SGHKS and CDR2 YYEKEE (reference sequence). The DNA of the CDR3 is TGTGCCAGCAGCCTGGACCCCGGAGGCTATGGCTACACCTTC. Encoded protein: CASSLDPGGYGYTF.

In this sample, this clone turned up once. This rearrangement joins TRBV9 to TRBJ1-3; D call uncertain. CDR1 is SGDLS and CDR2 is YYNGEE in the germline V gene. With 0 bases removed from V and 0 bases from J, the gap between germline ends came to 10 bases. The CDR3 sequence is 16 residues long. The CDR3 nucleotides are TGTGCCAGCAGCGTAGATAGAGGGAGCTCTGGAAACACCATATATTTT. It is translated as CASSVDRGSSGNTIYF.

J is TRBJ2-7 and V is TRBV11-3; D perhaps matches TRBD2 (5 bases). V was clipped by 5 bases and J by 5 bases, with 13 bases between them. The CDR3 runs 13 residues. Germline loops: CDR1 SGHNT, CDR2 YENEEA. CDR3 sequence reads: CASSGFPGNEQYF. The CDR3 DNA reads TGTGCCAGCAGCGGGTTTCCGGGGAACGAGCAGTACTTC. Full variable domain (remainder filled in from reference TRBV11-3 and TRBJ2-7): EAGVVQSPRYKIIEKKQPVAFWCNPISGHNTLYWYLQNLGQGPELLIRYENEEAVDDSQLPKDRFSAERLKGVDSTLKIQPAELGDSAVYLCASSGFPGNEQYFGPGTRLTVT.

J is TRBJ2-3 and V is TRBV30; TRBD2 agrees at 12 bases. J gave up 5 bases and V 5 bases, and 11 bases lay outside the gene matches. Germline assignment: CDR1 GTSNPN and CDR2 SVGIG (reference sequence). This CDR3 is built from 16 residues. The CDR3: CAWHTGLAGGRDTQYF. Here the CDR3 DNA reads TGTGCCTGGCACACAGGGCTAGCGGGAGGGCGAGATACGCAGTATTTT. The full variable domain, completed using reference TRBV30 and TRBJ2-3, is SQTIHQWPATLVQPVGSPLSLECTVEGTSNPNLYWYRQAAGRGLQLLFYSVGIGQISSEVPQNLSASRPQDRQFILSSKKLLLSDSGFYLCAWHTGLAGGRDTQYFGPGTRLTVL.

The J gene is TRBJ2-3, the V gene TRBV28; a weak D match, TRBD2 (7 bases). Trimming pared 7 bases from V and 6 bases from J, leaving 20 bases between. CDR3 length: 15 residues. Germline CDR1 reads MDHEN; CDR2 reads SYDVKM. CDR3 residues: CASIGGDTLVDTQYF. As DNA, the CDR3 is TGTGCCAGCATAGGGGGGGATACACTTGTGGATACGCAGTATTTT.

The chain uses TRBV28 and TRBJ2-6; no clear D gene. The V end lost 6 bases, the J end lost 4 bases, and 16 bases lay between the germline ends. Germline V lookup: CDR1 MDHEN, CDR2 SYDVKM. The CDR3 runs 16 residues. As DNA, the CDR3 is TGTGCCAGCAGACTCCTGTCCTCCTCCGGGGCCAACGTCCTGACTTTC. Translated: CASRLLSSSGANVLTF.

This chain links TRBV9 with TRBJ1-3; 8 bases are shared with TRBD1. This CDR3 contains 15 residues. J gave up 8 bases and V 4 bases, and 11 bases lay outside the gene matches. In germline, CDR1 is SGDLS, CDR2 YYNGEE. The CDR3 protein is CASSPRTGRDDTIYF. CDR3 bases: TGTGCCAGCAGCCCGCGGACAGGGAGGGATGACACCATATATTTT. The whole variable domain, remainder taken from reference TRBV9 and TRBJ1-3, is DSGVTQTPKHLITATGQRVTLRCSPRSGDLSVYWYQQSLDQGLQFLIQYYNGEERAKGNILERFSAQQFPDLHSELNLSSLELGDSALYFCASSPRTGRDDTIYFGEGSWLTVV.

The gene calls are TRBV16 and TRBJ1-1; 7 nucleotides align to TRBD1. V lost 4 bases to trimming and J lost 4 bases; unmatched junction nucleotides: 9. The CDR3 length is 15 residues. Germline CDR1 is KGHSY and CDR2 is FQNENV. The CDR3 spells CASSLTDRVGTEAFF. The CDR3, as DNA: TGTGCCAGCAGCCTCACCGACAGGGTGGGCACTGAAGCTTTCTTT.

To note about this clone: The junction and the germline gene differ at one end; a read error may be behind it. The genes are TRBV11-2 and TRBJ2-7; D may be TRBD2 (6 bases). The CDR3 sequence is 14 residues long. The germline CDR1 and CDR2 sequences are SGHAT and FQNNGV. Here the CDR3 DNA reads TGCTCGACAGAGAAAGGGCGGGATCGCTACGAGCAGTACTTC. The encoded protein is CSTEKGRDRYEQYF.

The CDR3 nucleotides are TGCGCCAGCAGTGAATCAGGGTTGGGTCAGCCCCAGCATTTT. This sequence encodes CASSESGLGQPQHF. The chain uses TRBV10-2 and TRBJ1-5, with a weak D call TRBD1 (5 bases). Trimming removed 3 bases from V and 6 bases from J, with 12 bases in between. The germline CDR1 and CDR2 sequences are WSHSY and SAAADI. This CDR3 spans 14 amino acids.

The J gene is TRBJ1-4, the V gene TRBV18, with 11 bases aligning to TRBD1. V gave up 4 bases and J gave up 8 bases; unmatched junction bases: 6. Germline V gene data show CDR1 as KGHSH and CDR2 as LQKENI. The CDR3 runs to 15 residues. The CDR3 sequence is CASSQPGQGGEKLFF. The CDR3 DNA sequence: TGTGCCAGCTCACAACCGGGACAGGGGGGCGAAAAACTGTTTTTT.

The chain joins TRBV28 to TRBJ1-2; 9 nucleotides line up with TRBD1. In germline, CDR1 is MDHEN, CDR2 SYDVKM. This CDR3 spans 13 amino acids. Trimming cost V 9 bases and J 4 bases; bases outside gene matches: 6. The CDR3: CASGTGTVYGYTF. In DNA form, the CDR3 reads TGTGCCAGTGGGACAGGGACAGTCTATGGCTACACCTTC.

The gene calls are TRBV7-3 and TRBJ2-1; D gene unclear. Deletions cut 2 bases from V and 10 bases from J, with 12 bases between. The CDR3 is made up of 13 amino acids. Germline lookup yields CDR1 SGHTA and CDR2 FQGTGA. The CDR3 bases are TGTGCCAGCAGCTTATGGCCCGCACGCGAGCAGTTCTTC. Translated, it gives CASSLWPAREQFF. The full variable domain, rest sourced from reference TRBV7-3 and TRBJ2-1, is GAGVSQTPSNKVTEKGKYVELRCDPISGHTALYWYRQSLGQGPEFLIYFQGTGAADDSGLPNDRFFAVRPEGSVSTLKIQRTERGDSAVYLCASSLWPAREQFFGPGTRLTVL.

This chain uses TRBV9 with TRBJ2-3; a weak D match, TRBD1 (6 bases). Germline V gene sequence: CDR1 SGDLS, CDR2 YYNGEE. V was shortened by 3 bases and J by 2 bases, with 16 bases between the two germline ends. CDR3 length equals 16 residues. CDR3 region: CASSDPGHNPTDTQYF. In DNA form, the CDR3 reads TGTGCCAGCAGCGACCCGGGACACAACCCCACAGATACGCAGTATTTT.

In its sample, this clone was seen a few times. CDR3 protein: CASSRADSFNSPLHF. The DNA for the CDR3 is TGTGCCAGCAGCCGGGCGGACAGCTTTAATTCACCCCTCCACTTT. V and J are TRBV5-4 and TRBJ1-6; a possible D gene is TRBD1 (6 bases). From germline, CDR1 is SGHNT and CDR2 YYREEE (reference sequence). This CDR3 comprises 15 residues. V shed 4 bases and J shed 6 bases, with 14 bases lying between them.

The genes are TRBV27 and TRBJ2-6, with no clear D. CDR1 and CDR2 from the germline V gene are MNHEY and SMNVEV (reference sequence). The length of the CDR3 is 15 residues. Trimming left V 2 bases short and J 2 bases short, with 7 bases between. The DNA of the CDR3 is TGTGCCAGCAGTTTAGGAGTGGCTGGGGCCAACGTCCTGACTTTC. Translation: CASSLGVAGANVLTF. The variable domain in full, with the rest retrieved from reference TRBV27 and TRBJ2-6, is EAQVTQNPRYLITVTGKKLTVTCSQNMNHEYMSWYRQDPGLGLRQIYYSMNVEVTDKGDVPEGYKVSRKEKRNFPLILESPSPNQTSLYFCASSLGVAGANVLTFGAGSRLTVL.

V usage is TRBV5-1 and J usage is TRBJ2-1; 9 positions match TRBD1. Germline values: CDR1 SGHRS, CDR2 YFSETQ. The CDR3 has 14 residues. The V gene end was trimmed by 5 bases and the J gene end by 9 bases; junction bases not matched to a gene: 9. The CDR3 sequence: CASRATGGEGEQFF. As DNA, the CDR3 is TGCGCCAGCAGGGCGACAGGGGGAGAGGGTGAGCAGTTCTTC.